This entry lists 26 T cell receptor beta chains sequenced from one sample in a study of blood T cell repertoires in COVID-19. Measured with immunoSEQ multiplex PCR; TCRdb has only the in-frame clones, and not every one. The profile shows some 200,000 clones, approximately 90% of them singletons. The sample consisted of PBMCs or T cells enriched from blood (not recorded which). The receptors here all came from a woman aged 30 to 39 who had recovered from COVID-19.

V and J are TRBV6-1 and TRBJ2-7; D is ambiguous. V shed 1 base and J shed 1 base, with 8 bases lying between them. There are 14 residues in the CDR3. Germline values: CDR1 MNHNS, CDR2 SASEGT. CDR3 sequence (DNA): TGTGCCAGCAGTGAAGGTATAATATCCTACGAGCAGTACTTC. Translation gives CASSEGIISYEQYF.

J is TRBJ2-7 and V is TRBV11-2, with 7 bases lining up with TRBD1. Losses at the gene ends were 4 bases for V and 5 bases for J; bases not matched to a gene: 5. The V gene's germline CDR1 is SGHAT and CDR2 FQNNGV. CDR3 length: 13 amino acids. The chain's CDR3 is CASSSDRAHEQYF. The CDR3 DNA sequence: TGTGCCAGCAGCTCTGACAGGGCCCACGAGCAGTACTTC.

The chain joins TRBV7-6 to TRBJ2-6; 9 bases are shared with TRBD1. CDR3 length: 19 residues. Per the germline V gene, CDR1 is SGHVS and CDR2 is FNYEAQ. V was pared by 5 bases and J by 3 bases, with 14 bases of the junction left unmatched. The CDR3 DNA reads as TGTGCCAGCAGCGTACCAATCGGGACAGGGCGTTTTGGGGCCAACGTCCTGACTTTC. Translating it yields CASSVPIGTGRFGANVLTF.

The rearrangement uses TRBV16 and TRBJ1-1; D is possibly TRBD1 (6 bases). The length of the CDR3 is 14 residues. V was cut by 8 bases and J by 0 bases, with 13 bases left in between. Germline CDR1 reads KGHSY; CDR2 reads FQNENV. CDR3 sequence reads: CASPTGTLNTEAFF. In DNA form, the CDR3 reads TGTGCCAGCCCCACCGGGACACTGAACACTGAAGCTTTCTTT.

The chain joins TRBV5-1 to TRBJ1-1; D gene uncertain. There are 14 residues in the CDR3. V shed 1 base and J shed 1 base, with 8 bases lying between them. The germline V gene has CDR1 SGHRS and CDR2 YFSETQ. The CDR3 region has the DNA TGCGCCAGCAGCTTGTCTAACAGGAACACTGAAGCTTTCTTT. Protein product: CASSLSNRNTEAFF.

The chain recombines TRBV5-1 with TRBJ1-6; no clear D gene. Per the germline V gene, CDR1 is SGHRS and CDR2 is YFSETQ. The CDR3 runs 18 residues. The V and J ends lost 2 bases and 0 bases respectively, with 15 bases between them. The CDR3 reads CASSFTNLESSYNSPLHF. CDR3 nucleotide sequence: TGCGCCAGCAGCTTCACGAATCTCGAGAGCTCCTATAATTCACCCCTCCACTTT.

The table lists this clone with a count of one. The rearrangement links TRBV4-3 to TRBJ1-4, with 9 bases that match TRBD1. The CDR3 extends over 16 amino acids. Trimming removed 1 base from V and 8 bases from J; junction bases left unmatched: 8. Germline V gene sequence: CDR1 LGHNA, CDR2 YSLEER. The CDR3 sequence: CASSQVRGQGWEKLFF. The CDR3 DNA reads as TGCGCCAGCAGCCAAGTAAGGGGACAGGGTTGGGAAAAACTGTTTTTT.

The rearrangement links TRBV6-8 to TRBJ2-1; D gene uncertain. V gave up 4 bases and J gave up 6 bases, with 7 bases separating them. The CDR3 contains 12 residues. CDR1 and CDR2 (germline): MNHGY, SAAAGT. The CDR3 loop reads CASSSHSNEQFF. The CDR3, as DNA: TGTGCCAGCAGTTCCCATAGCAATGAGCAGTTCTTC.

V is TRBV9 and J is TRBJ2-1; 7 bases agree with TRBD1. There are 15 residues in the CDR3. The germline V gene has CDR1 SGDLS and CDR2 YYNGEE. Trimming removed 3 bases from V and 7 bases from J; junction bases left unmatched: 10. This CDR3 reads CASSDQTGYGNEQFF. The CDR3 coding sequence is TGTGCCAGCAGCGACCAGACAGGGTATGGGAATGAGCAGTTCTTC.

The chain combines TRBV4-1 with TRBJ2-4, with D maybe TRBD2 (7 bases). Trimming shortened V by 2 bases and J by 0 bases, and 14 bases separated the two germline ends. The CDR3 has 17 residues. The germline V gene has CDR1 MGHRA and CDR2 YSYEKL. The CDR3 region has the DNA TGCGCCAGCAGCCAAATCGGAGGGGGGGTAGCCAAAAACATTCAGTACTTC. Translating it yields CASSQIGGGVAKNIQYF.

The chain joins TRBV23-1 to TRBJ2-7; 8 positions match TRBD2. TRBV23-1 is treated as an ORF (open reading frame) with a function not yet certain. The CDR3 consists of 17 residues. J lost 0 bases, V lost 0 bases, and 7 bases had no gene match. The chain's CDR3 is CASSQSHGGGPSYEQYF. As DNA, the CDR3 is TGCGCCAGCAGTCAATCTCATGGCGGGGGGCCCTCCTACGAGCAGTACTTC.

V usage is TRBV29-1 and J usage is TRBJ1-2; the match to TRBD1 covers 8 bases. Germline trimming cut 6 bases from V and 4 bases from J; bases unmatched to any gene: 4. Germline V gene sequence: CDR1 SQVTM, CDR2 ANQGSEA. CDR3 size: 12 residues. CDR3 in amino acids: CSVEQGVYGYTF. The CDR3 bases are TGCAGCGTAGAACAGGGGGTCTATGGCTACACCTTC.

The chain has TRBV7-2 and TRBJ1-2; maybe TRBD1 (6 bases). The V end lost 5 bases, the J end lost 1 base, and 17 bases lay between the germline ends. Germline loops: CDR1 SGHTA, CDR2 FQGNSA. The length of the CDR3 is 16 residues. The CDR3 nucleotides are TGTGCCAGCAGCCTCACAGGGAACCCCTTTAACTATGGCTACACCTTC. Translation gives CASSLTGNPFNYGYTF.

V and J are TRBV6-5 and TRBJ2-5; 9 nucleotides align to TRBD1. There are 13 residues in the CDR3. V trimming: 6 bases; J trimming: 4 bases; junction bases outside the gene matches: 3. Germline CDR1 is MNHEY and CDR2 is SVGAGI. The CDR3 protein is CASSPGQGETQYF. CDR3 sequence (DNA): TGTGCCAGCAGCCCGGGACAGGGAGAGACCCAGTACTTC.

V gene TRBV3-1 (or the pseudogene TRBV3-2) combines with J gene TRBJ1-5, with TRBD1 matching 9 bases. The germline gives CDR1 LGHDT, CDR2 YNNKEL (reference sequence). CDR3 length: 14 residues. Trimming removed 1 base from V and 5 bases from J; junction bases left unmatched: 0. The CDR3 region is CASSQGTGDQPQHF. The CDR3 DNA sequence: TGTGCCAGCAGCCAAGGGACAGGGGATCAGCCCCAGCATTTT.

The rearrangement uses TRBV6-2 or TRBV6-3 and TRBJ2-5, with 13 bases matching TRBD2. CDR3 size: 16 residues. CDR1 and CDR2 from the germline V gene are MNHEY and SVGEGT. The trim removed 5 bases at V and 3 bases at J, leaving 6 bases unmatched. This chain's CDR3 is CASSPGGLAGKETQYF. In DNA, the CDR3 is TGTGCCAGCAGTCCAGGGGGACTAGCGGGAAAAGAGACCCAGTACTTC.

The genes are TRBV4-1 and TRBJ1-2, with TRBD1 as a possible D gene (6 bases). Germline V gives CDR1 MGHRA, CDR2 YSYEKL. The CDR3 covers 15 residues. V shed 5 bases and J shed 6 bases, with 19 bases lying between them. CDR3 residues: CASSTSAGAWDGYTF. The CDR3 DNA follows: TGCGCCAGCAGCACATCGGCAGGGGCTTGGGATGGCTACACCTTC.

Regarding this clone: The same CDR3 can be traced to other DNA sequences in this sample. The rearrangement uses TRBV4-3 and TRBJ1-2, with a possible D match to TRBD1 (5 bases). This CDR3 region has 15 residues. The ends were cut back, 0 bases at V and 1 base at J, with 9 bases in the middle. CDR1 LGHNA and CDR2 YSLEER come from the germline V gene. CDR3 sequence: CASSQDRGLNYGYTF. In DNA, the CDR3 is TGCGCCAGCAGCCAAGATAGGGGACTTAACTATGGCTACACCTTC.

The chain combines TRBV6-5 with TRBJ1-6, with 8 bases fitting TRBD1. CDR3 length: 15 residues. Germline CDR1 reads MNHEY; CDR2 reads SVGAGI. V lost 3 bases to trimming and J lost 9 bases; unmatched junction nucleotides: 7. The CDR3 coding sequence is TGTGCCAGCAGTTATTTGGACAGGGCTGGTTCACCCCTCCACTTT. Protein product: CASSYLDRAGSPLHF.

The chain has TRBV29-1 and TRBJ2-7, with TRBD1 matching over 7 bases. The CDR3 loop spans 12 amino acids. Germline CDR1 is SQVTM and CDR2 is ANQGSEA. With V trimmed by 6 bases and J by 5 bases, 7 bases remained unmatched. CDR3: CSVPKGADEQYF. CDR3 nucleotides: TGCAGCGTCCCAAAGGGGGCAGACGAGCAGTACTTC.

This rearrangement joins TRBV29-1 to TRBJ1-3; 9 bases agree with TRBD1. Germline V lookup: CDR1 SQVTM, CDR2 ANQGSEA. With V trimmed by 7 bases and J by 4 bases, 11 bases remained unmatched. The CDR3 is 15 amino acids. The CDR3 sequence is CSAGSNRGHGNTIYF. CDR3 sequence (DNA): TGCAGCGCTGGCTCTAACAGGGGGCACGGAAACACCATATATTTT. Based on the CDR3 plus reference TRBV29-1 and TRBJ1-3, the full variable domain is SAVISQKPSRDICQRGTSLTIQCQVDSQVTMMFWYRQQPGQSLTLIATANQGSEATYESGFVIDKFPISRPNLTFSTLTVSNMSPEDSSIYLCSAGSNRGHGNTIYFGEGSWLTVV.

Worth noting for this clone: An end of the junction differs from the germline gene, which may be a read error. This CDR3 is CASSLAFSPPVF. Here the CDR3 DNA reads TGTGCCAGCAGCCTCGCGTTTAGTCCGCCTGTTTTT. The chain is built from TRBV7-8 and TRBJ1-3, with D unclear. CDR1 and CDR2 from the germline V gene are SGHVS and FQNEAQ. The CDR3 contains 12 residues.

The chain links TRBV9 to TRBJ2-5; a weak D match, TRBD1 (6 bases). Germline lookup yields CDR1 SGDLS and CDR2 YYNGEE. The CDR3 has 15 residues. The V end was cut by 4 bases, the J end by 5 bases, with 18 bases between. CDR3 in amino acids: CASSSAGAPGETQYF. The CDR3 nucleotides read TGTGCCAGCAGCTCGGCAGGGGCCCCCGGGGAGACCCAGTACTTC.

The genes are TRBV5-1 and TRBJ2-1; 9 nucleotides line up with TRBD2. The trim removed 4 bases at V and 7 bases at J, leaving 9 bases unmatched. Germline loops: CDR1 SGHRS, CDR2 YFSETQ. The CDR3 is 15 amino acids. The CDR3 is CASSPSGGHINEQFF. DNA of the CDR3: TGCGCCAGCAGCCCAAGCGGGGGGCATATAAATGAGCAGTTCTTC.

The chain combines TRBV15 with TRBJ2-7; 8 bases match TRBD1. The CDR3 spans 16 residues. Germline lookup yields CDR1 LNHNV and CDR2 YYDKDF (reference sequence). Unmatched junction bases numbered 5, after V lost 1 base and J lost 0 bases. The CDR3 DNA reads as TGTGCCACCAGCAGAGGATATGGGACAGGCTCCTACGAGCAGTACTTC. Protein product: CATSRGYGTGSYEQYF.

The gene calls are TRBV5-1 and TRBJ1-6; 7 positions agree with TRBD1. Germline values: CDR1 SGHRS, CDR2 YFSETQ. This CDR3 spans 16 amino acids. Losses at the gene ends were 0 bases for V and 6 bases for J; bases not matched to a gene: 6. The CDR3 DNA is TGCGCCAGCAGCTTGGCCAGAGGGGGCCGTAATTCACCCCTCCACTTT. It is translated as CASSLARGGRNSPLHF.